The 7 T cell receptor beta chains given below trace back to one sample, sequenced in a study of blood T cell repertoires in COVID-19. Profiling relied on immunoSEQ multiplex PCR, and the TCRdb table lists in-frame clones only, not all of them. The table includes under 150,000 clones, roughly 90% detected once. The sequencing input was peripheral blood. Receptor source: a woman in her seventies who had recovered from COVID-19.

V gene TRBV4-3 combines with J gene TRBJ2-7, with D possibly TRBD1 on 5 matching bases. Trimming shortened V by 0 bases and J by 8 bases, and 11 bases separated the two germline ends. The germline CDR1 and CDR2 sequences are LGHNA and YSLEER. CDR3 size: 13 residues. DNA of the CDR3: TGCGCCAGCAGCCAAGATATACGGACACAGCAGTACTTC. It codes for CASSQDIRTQQYF.

The chain links TRBV5-3 to TRBJ2-7, with no clear D. TRBV5-3 is designated an ORF whose function remains uncertain. V was pared by 4 bases and J by 1 base, with 21 bases between. There are 17 residues in the CDR3. The CDR3: CARSILLWSNPSYEQYF. Here the CDR3 DNA reads TGTGCCAGAAGCATTCTTCTGTGGAGCAATCCGTCCTACGAGCAGTACTTC.

CDR3 in amino acids: CASSSTLQGWGHEQYF. The CDR3 bases are TGCGCCAGCAGCTCGACTCTCCAGGGGTGGGGGCACGAGCAGTACTTC. V usage is TRBV5-1 and J usage is TRBJ2-7; D is perhaps TRBD1 (6 bases). Germline V gene sequence: CDR1 SGHRS, CDR2 YFSETQ. V was pared by 3 bases and J by 5 bases, with 21 bases between. The CDR3 loop spans 16 amino acids.

This rearrangement joins TRBV12-5 to TRBJ1-5; possible D gene TRBD1, 6 bases. Germline V gives CDR1 LGHNT, CDR2 FRNRAP. This CDR3 contains 15 residues. V lost 7 bases, J lost 1 base, and 14 bases lay in between. As DNA, the CDR3 is TGTGCTAGTGCCCCCTCCGGACAGAGCAATCAGCCCCAGCATTTT. Residues: CASAPSGQSNQPQHF.

The gene calls are TRBV28 and TRBJ2-3; TRBD1 matches at 10 bases. V shed 5 bases and J 6 bases; nucleotides not matched to a gene: 5. Germline V gene lookup returns CDR1 MDHEN and CDR2 SYDVKM. There are 14 residues in the CDR3. The DNA for the CDR3 is TGTGCCAGCAGTCCGGGACAGGGGATCGATACGCAGTATTTT. It translates to CASSPGQGIDTQYF.

The genes are TRBV28 and TRBJ2-3; D is perhaps TRBD1 (6 bases). V was trimmed by 5 bases and J by 4 bases, leaving 13 bases between them. Germline assignment: CDR1 MDHEN and CDR2 SYDVKM. The CDR3 runs 14 residues. The CDR3 loop reads CASSDDRFSDTQYF. The CDR3 region has the DNA TGTGCCAGCAGTGATGACAGGTTTTCAGATACGCAGTATTTT. The full variable domain, completed using reference TRBV28 and TRBJ2-3, is DVKVTQSSRYLVKRTGEKVFLECVQDMDHENMFWYRQDPGLGLRLIYFSYDVKMKEKGDIPEGYSVSREKKERFSLILESASTNQTSMYLCASSDDRFSDTQYFGPGTRLTVL.

This clone was seen just once. The rearrangement links TRBV7-2 to TRBJ2-7, with 8 nucleotides matching TRBD2. CDR1 is SGHTA and CDR2 is FQGNSA in the germline V gene. The CDR3 sequence is 15 residues long. V trimming: 1 base; J trimming: 0 bases; junction bases outside the gene matches: 2. CDR3 nucleotide sequence: TGTGCCAGCAGCTTAGGTGGACTAGCCTCCTACGAGCAGTACTTC. It yields the protein CASSLGGLASYEQYF.